Following are 10 T cell receptor beta chains from one sample sequenced in a study of cytomegalovirus exposure and HLA in healthy donors (dated by TCRdb to 2016 to 2017). Library preparation was by the immunoSEQ multiplex PCR assay. The multiplex PCR relied on a mix of 60 forward primers for TCR Vbeta segments and 13 reverse primers for TCR Jbeta segments. Entries here come from immuneACCESS through TCRdb and include only in-frame sequences with V and J called. Some clones fail to appear in such tables; in the studies checked, an unresolved V gene covers under half of the shortfall, and the cause of the remainder is unknown. For this sample the table gives about 120,000 clones, of which roughly 63% were detected only once. Roughly 10% of the sample is taken by the ten largest. Material for sequencing was PBMCs. These receptors all stem from a man aged 35 to 55 in good health and CMV-seropositive.

The chain couples TRBV5-4 to TRBJ2-7, with TRBD1 matching 10 bases. V shed 3 bases and J 5 bases; nucleotides not matched to a gene: 2. Per the germline V gene, CDR1 is SGHNT and CDR2 is YYREEE (reference sequence). This CDR3 region has 13 residues. CDR3 coding DNA: TGTGCCAGCAGCTGGGACAGGGGAGACGAGCAGTACTTC. This gives the protein CASSWDRGDEQYF.

The rearrangement joins TRBV7-9 to TRBJ2-1; 11 nucleotides align to TRBD2. V trimming: 4 bases; J trimming: 5 bases; junction bases outside the gene matches: 4. The CDR3 sequence is 15 residues long. Germline-derived CDR1 and CDR2 are SEHNR and FQNEAQ (reference sequence). The CDR3 nucleotides are TGTGCCAGCAGCTCCGGGACTAGCGGCGACAATGAGCAGTTCTTC. Its translation: CASSSGTSGDNEQFF. The full variable domain, completed using reference TRBV7-9 and TRBJ2-1, is DTGVSQNPRHKITKRGQNVTFRCDPISEHNRLYWYRQTLGQGPEFLTYFQNEAQLEKSRLLSDRFSAERPKGSFSTLEIQRTEQGDSAMYLCASSSGTSGDNEQFFGPGTRLTVL.

This clone was picked up a small number of times. The genes are TRBV9 and TRBJ2-5; D may be TRBD1 (6 bases). In germline, CDR1 is SGDLS, CDR2 YYNGEE. V lost 0 bases and J lost 4, with 13 bases in between. The CDR3 contains 15 residues. CDR3 DNA: TGTGCCAGCAGCGTAGACCCAGGGGTAGGAGAGACCCAGTACTTC. Translated, it gives CASSVDPGVGETQYF. The whole variable domain, filled in from reference TRBV9 and TRBJ2-5, reads DSGVTQTPKHLITATGQRVTLRCSPRSGDLSVYWYQQSLDQGLQFLIQYYNGEERAKGNILERFSAQQFPDLHSELNLSSLELGDSALYFCASSVDPGVGETQYFGPGTRLLVL.

This clone came up once. The V call is TRBV9, the J call TRBJ1-1; the match to TRBD1 covers 7 bases. Per germline, CDR1 SGDLS and CDR2 YYNGEE. V lost 4 bases to trimming and J lost 4 bases; unmatched junction nucleotides: 13. The CDR3 is 16 residues long. The CDR3 reads CASSLGDRALGTEAFF. The CDR3 coding sequence is TGTGCCAGCAGCCTCGGGGACAGAGCCTTGGGCACTGAAGCTTTCTTT. Full variable domain (missing parts from reference TRBV9 and TRBJ1-1): DSGVTQTPKHLITATGQRVTLRCSPRSGDLSVYWYQQSLDQGLQFLIQYYNGEERAKGNILERFSAQQFPDLHSELNLSSLELGDSALYFCASSLGDRALGTEAFFGQGTRLTVV.

This clone has just a few counts. The rearrangement links TRBV9 to TRBJ2-3, with D uncertain. The V gene's germline CDR1 is SGDLS and CDR2 YYNGEE. The CDR3 covers 14 residues. Trimming shortened V by 3 bases and J by 2 bases, and 10 bases separated the two germline ends. The CDR3 sequence: CASSGRVLTDTQYF. DNA of the CDR3: TGTGCCAGCAGCGGCCGGGTCCTCACAGATACGCAGTATTTT.

This chain uses TRBV5-1 with TRBJ2-7, with D possibly matching TRBD2 (7 bases). The V gene's germline CDR1 is SGHRS and CDR2 YFSETQ. This CDR3 contains 15 residues. Trimming cost V 3 bases and J 4 bases, with 17 bases left between them. In DNA, the CDR3 is TGCGCCAGCAGCTGGGGCCACGGGGGGCGTTACGAGCAGTACTTC. It specifies CASSWGHGGRYEQYF.

V is TRBV13 and J is TRBJ1-2; D uncertain. The CDR3 length is 15 residues. Germline CDR1 is PRHDT and CDR2 is FYEKMQ (reference sequence). The V end lost 0 bases, the J end lost 2 bases, and 10 bases lay between the germline ends. The CDR3 bases are TGTGCCAGCAGCTTAGGCCTCATGAGGAACTATGGCTACACCTTC. Translating gives CASSLGLMRNYGYTF.

The chain is built from TRBV30 and TRBJ2-6; tentatively, D is TRBD2 (5 bases). Trimming removed 3 bases from V and 0 bases from J, with 12 bases in between. The germline V gene encodes CDR1 GTSNPN and CDR2 SVGIG (reference sequence). This CDR3 has 16 amino acids. The CDR3, as DNA: TGTGCCTGGAGACGGGGAAGGCTCTCTGGGGCCAACGTCCTGACTTTC. It codes for CAWRRGRLSGANVLTF. Full variable domain (missing parts from reference TRBV30 and TRBJ2-6): SQTIHQWPATLVQPVGSPLSLECTVEGTSNPNLYWYRQAAGRGLQLLFYSVGIGQISSEVPQNLSASRPQDRQFILSSKKLLLSDSGFYLCAWRRGRLSGANVLTFGAGSRLTVL.

The chain employs TRBV2 and TRBJ2-5; 9 bases match TRBD1. V shed 6 bases, J shed 4 bases, and the junction held 6 bases outside the gene matches. This CDR3 contains 14 residues. Germline V gives CDR1 SNHLY, CDR2 FYNNEI. The CDR3 loop is CASSDRTGVETQYF. The CDR3 coding sequence is TGTGCCAGCAGCGATCGGACAGGGGTAGAGACCCAGTACTTC.

This rearrangement joins TRBV11-2 to TRBJ1-5, with D uncertain. Germline V gene lookup returns CDR1 SGHAT and CDR2 FQNNGV. The length of the CDR3 is 14 residues. V lost 1 base, J lost 1 base, and 5 bases lay in between. CDR3 in amino acids: CASSLGGSNQPQHF. CDR3 DNA: TGTGCCAGCAGCTTAGGAGGGAGCAATCAGCCCCAGCATTTT.